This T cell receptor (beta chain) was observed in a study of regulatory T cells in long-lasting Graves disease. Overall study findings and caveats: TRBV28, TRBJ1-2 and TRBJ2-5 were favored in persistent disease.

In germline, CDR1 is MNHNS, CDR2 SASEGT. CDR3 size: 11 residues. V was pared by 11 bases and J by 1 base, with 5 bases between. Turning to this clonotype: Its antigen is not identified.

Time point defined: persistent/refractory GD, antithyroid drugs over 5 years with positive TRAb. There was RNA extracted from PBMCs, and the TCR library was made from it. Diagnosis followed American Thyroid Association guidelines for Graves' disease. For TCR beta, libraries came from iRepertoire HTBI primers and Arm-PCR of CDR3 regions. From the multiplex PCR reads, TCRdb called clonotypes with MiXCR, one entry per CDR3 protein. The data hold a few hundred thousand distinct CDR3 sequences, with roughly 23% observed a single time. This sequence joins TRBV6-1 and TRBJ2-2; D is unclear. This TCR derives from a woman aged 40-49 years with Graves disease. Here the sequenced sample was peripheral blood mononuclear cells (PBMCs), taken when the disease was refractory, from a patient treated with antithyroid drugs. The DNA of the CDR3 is TGTGCCTTCGGGAACACCGGGGAGCTGTTTTTT. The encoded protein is CAFGNTGELFF.